This T cell receptor (beta chain) was captured in a study of patients and donors after allogeneic stem cell transplantation. The CDR3 is 16 amino acids. V gave up 3 bases and J gave up 0 bases, with 12 bases separating them. Germline CDR1 LGHNA, CDR2 YNFKEQ. TCRdb reprocessed the RT-PCR reads via MiXCR and lists one record per CDR3 protein. The sample includes about 160,000 distinct CDR3 sequences, around 30% seen only once; the top ten take 3.2%. The V and J genes are TRBV4-2 and TRBJ1-5; D is possibly TRBD1 (5 bases). Sequencing was done on a sample of blood, either unsorted or a sorted T cell fraction (not recorded which). This sequence originates from a human donor who was either an allogeneic HSCT recipient or a stem cell or donor lymphocyte infusion donor (not recorded which). It is not recorded whose cells these are; they may come from a transplant donor. CDR3 protein: CASSHGGGDSNQPQHF. In DNA form, the CDR3 reads TGTGCCAGCAGCCATGGCGGGGGGGATAGCAATCAGCCCCAGCATTTT.